The present TCR beta chain was sequenced within a study of CD8 T cells in Susac syndrome. Study results and limitations: Acknowledgment was made by the study that its TCR sequencing and HLA analysis involved a relatively small number of individuals.

A remark on this clonotype: No antigen is known for it.

V was clipped by 4 bases and J by 3 bases; unmatched bases: 2. Looked up from germline, CDR1 is SGHNT and CDR2 is YYREEE (reference sequence). The CDR3 extends over 14 amino acids. Roughly 0.45 to 1 ug RNA was reverse transcribed with random hexamers. One entry per CDR3 protein, called by TCRdb with MiXCR from the immunoSEQ multiplex PCR reads. Of 160,000 or so distinct CDR3 sequences in the sample, roughly 95% were seen once. The source of this sequence is a human donor with Susac syndrome. The chain recombines TRBV5-4 with TRBJ2-3; 10 nucleotides line up with TRBD1. Sequences were obtained from CD4+ T cells from PBMCs. This CDR3 reads CASSTGQGTDTQYF. The DNA of the CDR3 is TGTGCCAGCAGCACGGGACAGGGGACAGATACGCAGTATTTT. The variable domain in full, with the rest retrieved from reference TRBV5-4 and TRBJ2-3, is ETGVTQSPTHLIKTRGQQVTLRCSSQSGHNTVSWYQQALGQGPQFIFQYYREEENGRGNFPPRFSGLQFPNYSSELNVNALELDDSALYLCASSTGQGTDTQYFGPGTRLTVL.